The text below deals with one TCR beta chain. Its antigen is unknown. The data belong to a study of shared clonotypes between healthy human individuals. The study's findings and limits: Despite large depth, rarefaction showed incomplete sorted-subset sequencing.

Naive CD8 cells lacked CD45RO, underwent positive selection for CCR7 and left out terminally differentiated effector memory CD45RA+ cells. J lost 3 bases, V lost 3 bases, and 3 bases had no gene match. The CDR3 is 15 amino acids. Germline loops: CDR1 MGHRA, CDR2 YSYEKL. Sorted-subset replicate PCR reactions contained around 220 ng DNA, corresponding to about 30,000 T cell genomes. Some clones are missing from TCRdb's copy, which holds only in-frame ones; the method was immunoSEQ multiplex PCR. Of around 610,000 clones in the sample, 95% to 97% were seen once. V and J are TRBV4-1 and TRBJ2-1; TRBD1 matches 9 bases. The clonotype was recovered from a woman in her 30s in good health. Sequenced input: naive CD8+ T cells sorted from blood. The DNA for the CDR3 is TGCGCCAGCAGCCACGGGACAGGGAGCTACAATGAGCAGTTCTTC. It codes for CASSHGTGSYNEQFF.